Only one count was recorded for the clone carrying this T cell receptor (beta chain). In the original workflow: Amplification of reference gene primers was used by the study to estimate nucleated cell counts. Clones were read by immunoSEQ multiplex PCR, and TCRdb kept only the in-frame ones, dropping some. Clone size and the V and J calls come from that table; the DNA yielded D and trimming. Here the sample spans 70,000 to 85,000 clones, around 86% being singletons. The data were taken from a study of blood T cell repertoires in COVID-19. Turning to the study itself: Samples representing acute and convalescent COVID-19 were sourced from the United States, Italy and Spain. T cells, B-cell-depleted T cells, or PBMCs provided the cDNA or gDNA that served as material.

Germline values: CDR1 SGHDT, CDR2 YYEEEE. There are 13 residues in the CDR3. Trimming at V came to 5 bases and at J to 7 bases, leaving 6 bases not matched to a gene. The sequencing input was peripheral blood. This TCR was sampled from a woman aged 60-75 years with acute or convalescent COVID-19. The chain carries TRBV5-6 and TRBJ1-1, with TRBD1 matching over 9 bases. CDR3 protein: CASSSGTGIEAFF. Written as DNA, the CDR3 is TGTGCCAGCAGTTCCGGGACAGGGATTGAAGCTTTCTTT. Together with reference TRBV5-6 and TRBJ1-1, the CDR3 gives the full variable domain: DAGVTQSPTHLIKTRGQQVTLRCSPKSGHDTVSWYQQALGQGPQFIFQYYEEEERQRGNFPDRFSGHQFPNYSSELNVNALLLGDSALYLCASSSGTGIEAFFGQGTRLTVV.